The rows below give T cell receptor beta chains drawn from one sample of a study of cytomegalovirus exposure and HLA in healthy donors. TCRdb keeps only in-frame clones here, not all; method: immunoSEQ multiplex PCR. This sample carries roughly 130,000 clones, over 70% of them seen once, and the ten largest clones take about 0.91%. The sequenced sample consisted of PBMCs. Receptors originate from a man between 18 and 35 years old in good health and CMV-seronegative. Both conserved end residues are part of each CDR3. Fields, in order: V gene, clone size, D gene, J gene, CDR3 protein, CDR3 DNA. A D gene is named only where the DNA matches it firmly. Rows give clone size only sometimes, using once, few, many, or a class for an expanded clone.

V: TRBV5-1
size: .
D: .
J: TRBJ1-4
CDR3: CASSLDPGTNEKLFF
DNA: TGCGCCAGCAGCTTGGACCCAGGTACTAATGAAAAACTGTTTTTT

V: TRBV30
size: .
D: .
J: TRBJ1-5
CDR3: CAWSVGGSSNQPQHF
DNA: TGTGCCTGGAGTGTCGGGGGGTCCAGCAATCAGCCCCAGCATTTT

V: TRBV7-2
size: .
D: .
J: TRBJ1-1
CDR3: CASSLNRDTEAFF
DNA: TGTGCCAGCAGCTTAAACAGGGACACTGAAGCTTTCTTT

V: TRBV6-5
size: .
D: .
J: TRBJ2-7
CDR3: CASSYSSGEQYF
DNA: TGTGCCAGCAGTTACTCGTCAGGGGAGCAGTACTTC

V: TRBV7-9
size: .
D: .
J: TRBJ1-5
CDR3: CSSSLDTGKQINQPQHF
DNA: TGTTCCAGCAGCTTAGATACGGGGAAACAGATCAATCAGCCCCAGCATTTT

V: TRBV4-3
size: once
D: .
J: TRBJ1-1
CDR3: CASSQGGRGGTEAFF
DNA: TGCGCCAGCAGCCAAGGGGGCAGGGGCGGCACTGAAGCTTTCTTT

V: TRBV30
size: .
D: .
J: TRBJ1-2
CDR3: CAWSGDTYGYTF
DNA: TGTGCCTGGTCTGGGGACACCTATGGCTACACCTTC

V: TRBV9
size: .
D: .
J: TRBJ2-7
CDR3: CASSDHERAPSYEQYF
DNA: TGTGCCAGCAGCGACCATGAGAGGGCCCCATCCTACGAGCAGTACTTC

V: TRBV19
size: .
D: .
J: TRBJ2-7
CDR3: CASAAGTPYEQYF
DNA: TGTGCCAGTGCTGCCGGGACACCTTACGAGCAGTACTTC

V: TRBV4-2
size: few
D: TRBD2
J: TRBJ2-1
CDR3: CASSLRTSYNEQFF
DNA: TGTGCCAGCAGCCTAAGGACTAGCTACAATGAGCAGTTCTTC

V: TRBV5-4
size: .
D: .
J: TRBJ2-2
CDR3: CASSFIGQHTGELFF
DNA: TGTGCCAGCAGCTTTATCGGACAGCACACCGGGGAGCTGTTTTTT

V: TRBV6-6
size: .
D: .
J: TRBJ2-3
CDR3: CASNSGPYVEAQYF
DNA: TGTGCCAGTAACTCCGGTCCGTACGTAGAGGCGCAGTATTTT

V: TRBV2
size: .
D: .
J: TRBJ2-1
CDR3: CAIRGSSRNEQFF
DNA: TGTGCCATCCGAGGGAGTTCTCGTAATGAGCAGTTCTTC

V: TRBV9
size: .
D: .
J: TRBJ2-5
CDR3: CASSVEEGWETQYF
DNA: TGTGCCAGCAGCGTAGAGGAGGGTTGGGAGACCCAGTACTTC

V: TRBV27
size: .
D: TRBD1
J: TRBJ1-4
CDR3: CASRRGQGTNEKLFF
DNA: TGTGCCAGCCGGCGTGGACAGGGAACTAATGAAAAACTGTTTTTT

V: TRBV7-9
size: .
D: TRBD1
J: TRBJ2-5
CDR3: CASSLGDRGPQETQYF
DNA: TGTGCCAGCAGCTTAGGGGACAGGGGACCCCAAGAGACCCAGTACTTC

V: TRBV7-9
size: .
D: TRBD2
J: TRBJ2-3
CDR3: CASSLASGRTDTQYF
DNA: TGTGCCAGCAGCCTAGCTAGCGGACGCACAGATACGCAGTATTTT

V: TRBV15
size: .
D: .
J: TRBJ2-3
CDR3: CATSTTQGAASTDTQYF
DNA: TGTGCCACCAGCACGACACAGGGAGCTGCTTCCACAGATACGCAGTATTTT

V: TRBV19
size: .
D: TRBD1
J: TRBJ2-7
CDR3: CASSPTKWGQMYEQYF
DNA: TGTGCCAGTAGCCCCACAAAGTGGGGACAGATGTACGAGCAGTACTTC

V: TRBV6-6
size: .
D: TRBD1
J: TRBJ2-7
CDR3: CASSYSLSGTGAEQYF
DNA: TGTGCCAGCAGTTACTCGCTCAGCGGGACAGGGGCCGAGCAGTACTTC

V: TRBV7-9
size: .
D: TRBD2
J: TRBJ2-7
CDR3: CASSRERGRGAYEQYF
DNA: TGTGCCAGCAGCCGCGAACGTGGGCGGGGGGCCTACGAGCAGTACTTC

V: TRBV6-1
size: .
D: TRBD1
J: TRBJ2-2
CDR3: CASNRQGAAGELFF
DNA: TGTGCCAGCAATCGACAGGGGGCTGCCGGGGAGCTGTTTTTT

V: TRBV6-5
size: .
D: .
J: TRBJ2-7
CDR3: CASRPRVFGEQYF
DNA: TGTGCCAGTAGGCCCAGGGTCTTTGGCGAGCAGTACTTC

V: TRBV30
size: few
D: .
J: TRBJ1-1
CDR3: CAWSVGAVSEAFF
DNA: TGTGCCTGGAGTGTAGGGGCGGTAAGTGAAGCTTTCTTT

V: TRBV5-6
size: .
D: TRBD1
J: TRBJ1-1
CDR3: CASSLVQGGRTEAFF
DNA: TGTGCCAGCAGCCTAGTACAGGGGGGAAGGACTGAAGCTTTCTTT

V: TRBV4-3
size: .
D: .
J: TRBJ2-5
CDR3: CASSQDLGQQETQYF
DNA: TGCGCCAGCAGCCAAGATTTGGGCCAGCAAGAGACCCAGTACTTC